Each of the 7 T cell receptor beta chains below was sequenced from the same sample in a study of T cell clonality in common variable immunodeficiency. Repertoires were generated with immunoSEQ multiplex PCR, while TCRdb's copy carries only in-frame clones and drops some. The sample has tens of thousands of clones, none seen only once. Source material: peripheral blood mononuclear cells. The receptors come from a person aged 18 to 69 in good health.

Ten or more counts support this clone. The observed sequence ends 3 residues before the CDR3 terminus, with the missing tail filled in from the germline J gene. The chain has TRBV20-1 and TRBJ2-1; tentative D call: TRBD1 (5 bases). Trimming cost V 3 bases and J 7 bases, with 16 bases left between them. Germline loops: CDR1 DFQATT, CDR2 SNEGSKA (reference sequence). The CDR3 consists of 14 residues. CDR3 protein: CSASTHIRGNEQFF. The CDR3 bases that were read are TGCAGTGCTAGTACCCACATAAGGGGTAATGAG.

This clone appeared many times. The CDR3 extends 3 residues past the end of the read, so its final part is completed from the germline J gene. The V and J genes are TRBV30 and TRBJ1-1; D is unresolved. CDR1 and CDR2 from the germline V gene are GTSNPN and SVGIG (reference sequence). V gave up 1 base and J gave up 1 base, with 10 bases separating them. This CDR3 region has 14 residues. CDR3 DNA (partial): TGTGCCTGGAGTGAGGGCGTACAGAACACTGAA. It yields the protein CAWSEGVQNTE. The CDR3, in full, reads CAWSEGVQNTEAFF.

This clone was observed many times. The CDR3 goes on 3 residues after the read ends, and that part is filled in from the germline J gene. The V call is TRBV7-3, the J call TRBJ2-3; 7 nucleotides align to TRBD2. Per germline, CDR1 SGHTA and CDR2 FQGTGA. The CDR3 covers 14 residues. Incomplete CDR3 DNA: TGTGCCAGCAGCTTAAGCAATGGGCGGGAGACG. It yields the protein CASSLSNGRET. The whole CDR3 protein reads CASSLSNGRETQYF.

In its sample, this clone was seen many times. The read falls 3 residues short of the CDR3 end, and the missing part is taken from the germline J gene. This rearrangement joins TRBV30 to TRBJ2-1, with TRBD2 matching 9 bases. V lost 4 bases to trimming and J lost 0 bases; unmatched junction nucleotides: 13. CDR1 and CDR2 from the germline V gene are GTSNPN and SVGIG (reference sequence). The CDR3 is 18 amino acids. Partial CDR3 DNA: TGTGCCTGGAAGAGGCGGGGGGGCCGGGTTAGCTCCTACAATGAG. The encoded protein is CAWKRRGGRVSSYNE. From start to end, the CDR3 is CAWKRRGGRVSSYNEQFF. Looking up the rest from reference TRBV30 and TRBJ2-1 gives the full variable domain: SQTIHQWPATLVQPVGSPLSLECTVEGTSNPNLYWYRQAAGRGLQLLFYSVGIGQISSEVPQNLSASRPQDRQFILSSKKLLLSDSGFYLCAWKRRGGRVSSYNEQFFGPGTRLTVL.

This clone was seen at least ten times. The read ends 3 residues early relative to the CDR3; the germline J gene fills the gap. The chain uses TRBV11-2 and TRBJ1-2; 7 bases align to TRBD1. Germline CDR1 reads SGHAT; CDR2 reads FQNNGV. The CDR3 is 15 residues long. Trimming at V came to 4 bases and at J to 4 bases, leaving 9 bases not matched to a gene. The covered CDR3 bases are TGTGCCAGCAGCTCGAGGGACAGTTGGGCCTATGGC. Its protein product is CASSSRDSWAYG. The full CDR3 protein is CASSSRDSWAYGYTF.

This clone was detected ten times or more. The CDR3 end is not reached by the read, which stops 3 residues before it; the germline J gene fills it in. V and J are TRBV7-2 and TRBJ2-1, with D possibly being TRBD2 (6 bases). CDR1 and CDR2 from the germline V gene are SGHTA and FQGNSA. The CDR3 consists of 15 residues. The V and J ends lost 1 base and 4 bases respectively, with 11 bases between them. CDR3 amino acids: CASSLGGGEYNEQFF. The covered CDR3 bases are TGTGCCAGCAGCTTAGGTGGCGGGGAGTACAATGAG.

This clone was detected many times. The read comes to an end 3 residues before the CDR3 does, leaving the germline J gene to fill in the end. This chain uses TRBV5-8 with TRBJ1-5, with a weak D call TRBD1 (6 bases). CDR1 and CDR2 from the germline V gene are SGHTS and YDEGEE. CDR3 length: 15 amino acids. The V end lost 4 bases, the J end lost 6 bases, and 17 bases lay between the germline ends. The DNA read from the CDR3 is TGTGCCAGCAGCCTCCGCGGGGGCTTAGGTCAGCCC. Translation: CASSLRGGLGQP. The CDR3 reads in full as CASSLRGGLGQPQHF.